Given below is one TCR beta chain in context. Original handling: It was from reference gene primer amplification that nucleated cell counts were estimated. The data were produced by immunoSEQ multiplex PCR, yet TCRdb's version contains in-frame clones alone and is incomplete. V and J calls and clone size are copied from that table; D and trimming were computed from the DNA. The table shows approximately 28,000 clones, with roughly 78% occurring only once. This sample was included in a study of blood T cell repertoires in COVID-19. Overall study context: Spain, Italy and the United States supplied samples that represented acute and convalescent COVID-19. In each case, the material was cDNA or gDNA derived from T cells, B-cell-depleted T cells, or PBMCs.

The CDR3 has 17 residues. After removal of 5 bases from V and 2 bases from J, the junction contained 11 bases not matched to a gene. Germline CDR1 reads MDHEN; CDR2 reads SYDVKM. This chain uses TRBV28 with TRBJ2-7; TRBD1 matches at 11 bases. The sample comprised peripheral blood. The receptor's source is a boy under 10 years old with active or convalescent COVID-19. In DNA form, the CDR3 reads TGTGCCAGCAGTCTAGGGGTTCGGGACAGGGGGGCCTACGAGCAGTACGTC. Amino acids: CASSLGVRDRGAYEQYV.